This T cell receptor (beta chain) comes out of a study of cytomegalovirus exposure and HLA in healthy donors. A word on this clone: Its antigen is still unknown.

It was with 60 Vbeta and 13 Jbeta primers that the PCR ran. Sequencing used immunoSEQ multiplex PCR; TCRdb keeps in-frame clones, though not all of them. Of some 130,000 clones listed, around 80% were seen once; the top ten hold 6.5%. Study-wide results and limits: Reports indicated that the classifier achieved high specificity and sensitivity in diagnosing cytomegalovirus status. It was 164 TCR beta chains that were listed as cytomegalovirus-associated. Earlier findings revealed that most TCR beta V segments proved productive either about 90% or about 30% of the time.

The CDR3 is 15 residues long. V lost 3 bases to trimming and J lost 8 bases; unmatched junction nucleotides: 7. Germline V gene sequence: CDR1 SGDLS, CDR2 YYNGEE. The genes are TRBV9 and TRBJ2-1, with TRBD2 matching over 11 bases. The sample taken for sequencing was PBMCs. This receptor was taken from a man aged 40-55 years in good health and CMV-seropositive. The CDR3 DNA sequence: TGTGCCAGCAGCGCAGGGGGTAGCGGGAGGGATGAGCAGTTCTTC. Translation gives CASSAGGSGRDEQFF. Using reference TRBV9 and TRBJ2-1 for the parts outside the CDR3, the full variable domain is DSGVTQTPKHLITATGQRVTLRCSPRSGDLSVYWYQQSLDQGLQFLIQYYNGEERAKGNILERFSAQQFPDLHSELNLSSLELGDSALYFCASSAGGSGRDEQFFGPGTRLTVL.